The T cell receptor beta chain described here comes from a study of blood T cell repertoires in COVID-19. Study-wide context: The United States, Italy and Spain provided the acute and convalescent COVID-19 samples. T cells, B-cell-depleted T cells, or PBMCs provided the cDNA or gDNA that served as material.

With regard to this clone: The same CDR3 can be traced to other DNA sequences in this sample.

Authors' methods: Reference gene primer amplification gave estimated nucleated cell counts. Method: immunoSEQ multiplex PCR; TCRdb's copy keeps in-frame clones and lacks some. That table supplies the V and J calls and clone size; D and trimming were determined from the DNA. In the table there are approximately 320,000 clones, nearly 90% of which are singletons. CDR1 and CDR2 from the germline V gene are MGHRA and YSYEKL. The CDR3 has 17 amino acids. Trimming cost V 1 base and J 3 bases; bases outside gene matches: 5. The Seattle patients joined while their infection was active and were tracked longitudinally afterward.

The sample taken for sequencing was peripheral blood. The source of this sequence is a woman aged 25 to 39 with COVID-19, enrolled during active disease. V usage is TRBV4-1 and J usage is TRBJ2-3; the match to TRBD2 covers 12 bases. CDR3 in DNA: TGCGCCAGCAGCCAAGGTCTAGCGGGGGGGAGGACAGATACGCAGTATTTT. As protein: CASSQGLAGGRTDTQYF.